Each of the 5 T cell receptor beta chains below was sequenced from the same sample in a study of T cells in narcolepsy. Profiled with immunoSEQ multiplex PCR; TCRdb holds only in-frame clones, not every one. Of tens of thousands of clones in the sample, about 81% are singletons; the top ten hold 2.5%. The specimen was CD45RA- memory CD4+ T cells from PBMCs. The source of these receptors is a human donor with narcolepsy.

The CDR3 reads CASSSSIYIGELFF. The CDR3 DNA follows: TGTGCCAGCAGCTCCTCTATTTACATCGGGGAGCTGTTTTTT. This chain uses TRBV7-6 with TRBJ2-2; D is unresolved. CDR1 and CDR2 (germline): SGHVS, FNYEAQ. CDR3 length: 14 residues. The ends were cut back, 4 bases at V and 7 bases at J, with 13 bases in the middle.

The V and J genes are TRBV6-6 and TRBJ1-2, with 9 bases that match TRBD1. The ends lost 5 bases at V and 7 bases at J; junction bases unmatched: 11. Per the germline V gene, CDR1 is MNHNY and CDR2 is SVGAGI (reference sequence). This CDR3 comprises 15 residues. CDR3 DNA sequence: TGTGCCAGCAGTCCCCAACAGGGGGCTGCTGGTGGCTACACCTTC. Encoded protein: CASSPQQGAAGGYTF.

The rearrangement uses TRBV27 and TRBJ2-1, with TRBD2 as a possible D gene (6 bases). The germline V gene has CDR1 MNHEY and CDR2 SMNVEV (reference sequence). CDR3 size: 15 residues. V lost 7 bases and J 4 bases, leaving 17 bases between the germline ends. The CDR3 coding sequence is TGTGCCAGCACCCGATCGGGAGATAGGTACAATGAGCAGTTCTTC. It codes for CASTRSGDRYNEQFF.

The genes are TRBV5-1 and TRBJ2-7, with D perhaps TRBD1 (6 bases). CDR3 length: 15 amino acids. Germline CDR1 and CDR2: SGHRS and YFSETQ. Trimming shortened V by 2 bases and J by 5 bases, and 17 bases separated the two germline ends. CDR3 DNA: TGCGCCAGCAGCTTACTACAGGGCCTCCCGGACGAGCAGTACTTC. Translation: CASSLLQGLPDEQYF.

About this clone: A junction end diverges from the germline sequence, so it may reflect a read error. The chain joins TRBV5-1 to TRBJ1-1; 7 positions match TRBD1. CDR1 is SGHRS, CDR2 YFSETQ, per germline. This CDR3 is 15 amino acids long. This chain's CDR3 is CASRRQGSSNAEAFF. DNA of the CDR3: TGCGCCAGCAGAAGACAGGGTTCGTCGAACGCTGAAGCTTTCTTT.